The 2 T cell receptor beta chains presented below share a single source sample, sequenced in a study of blood T cell repertoires in COVID-19. Sequenced by immunoSEQ multiplex PCR; TCRdb stores in-frame clones only, minus some. The repertoire includes about 300,000 clones, under 90% of them detected once, and 1.5% to 2% sits in the top ten. The material sequenced was peripheral blood. These receptors originate from a woman aged 30 to 39 with COVID-19, enrolled during active disease.

CDR3 DNA sequence: TGCAGCGTTTCTAGGGGACAGGGGGCTATAAACTATGGCTACACCTTC. Protein product: CSVSRGQGAINYGYTF. The rearrangement links TRBV29-1 to TRBJ1-2; 12 nucleotides align to TRBD1. V shed 5 bases, J shed 2 bases, and the junction held 9 bases outside the gene matches. This CDR3 spans 16 amino acids. Per the germline V gene, CDR1 is SQVTM and CDR2 is ANQGSEA.

The chain couples TRBV6-6 to TRBJ2-4; unclear D gene. Germline-derived CDR1 and CDR2 are MNHNY and SVGAGI (reference sequence). The CDR3 sequence is 15 residues long. Trimming shortened V by 6 bases and J by 2 bases, and 14 bases separated the two germline ends. The CDR3 region is CASSLQFESKNIQYF. The CDR3 region has the DNA TGTGCCAGCAGCCTCCAATTTGAGTCCAAAAACATTCAGTACTTC.